This T cell receptor (beta chain) originates from a study of naive and memory T cell subsets. CD4 T cells were positively selected, then CD8 T cells from the CD4-negative fraction. Four subsets defined by CD45RA and CD27 were sorted after CD3, CD4, CD8 and live/dead staining. Both TRBC1 and TRBC2 were covered by a beta constant-region primer of two equimolar oligonucleotides. Nested alpha and beta constant-region primers with the SP2 primer drove four PCR rounds on ligated cDNA. TCRdb redid the calling of the UMI-ligation and nested PCR reads with MiXCR, one entry per CDR3 protein. Counted here are 95,000 to 150,000 distinct CDR3 sequences, 35% to 40% occurring once; the ten biggest clones make up roughly 0.9%. As regards this clonotype: Its antigen is as yet unknown.

Findings and caveats of the study: Findings for naive and memory subsets could not be checked against ground truth.

CDR3 length: 14 amino acids. Trimming at V came to 1 base and at J to 5 bases, leaving 4 bases not matched to a gene. Germline-derived CDR1 and CDR2 are SGHAT and FQNNGV. What was sequenced was central memory CD4+ T cells from blood. V and J are TRBV11-2 and TRBJ1-1, with 7 bases lining up with TRBD1. The sequence was collected from a human donor in good health. CDR3 sequence (DNA): TGTGCCAGCAGCTTAGTCGCCAGGGGGACTGAAGCTTTCTTT. Protein product: CASSLVARGTEAFF.